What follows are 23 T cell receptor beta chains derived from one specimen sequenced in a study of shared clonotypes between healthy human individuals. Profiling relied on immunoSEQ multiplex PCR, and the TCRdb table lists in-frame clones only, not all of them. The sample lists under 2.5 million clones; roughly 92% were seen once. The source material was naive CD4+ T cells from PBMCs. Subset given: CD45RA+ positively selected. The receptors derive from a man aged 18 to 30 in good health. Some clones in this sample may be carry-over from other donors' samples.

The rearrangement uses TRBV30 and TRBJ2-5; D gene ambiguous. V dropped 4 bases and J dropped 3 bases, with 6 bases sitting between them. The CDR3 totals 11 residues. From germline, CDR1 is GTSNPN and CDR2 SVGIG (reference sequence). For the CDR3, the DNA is TGTGCCTGGATTCGGGAAGAGACCCAGTACTTC. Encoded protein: CAWIREETQYF.

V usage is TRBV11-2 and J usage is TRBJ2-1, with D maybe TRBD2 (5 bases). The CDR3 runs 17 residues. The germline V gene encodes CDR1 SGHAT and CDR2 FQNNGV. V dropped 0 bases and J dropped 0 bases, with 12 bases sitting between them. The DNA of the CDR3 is TGTGCCAGCAGCTTAGAGATGGGCGGAGGCTCCTACAATGAGCAGTTCTTC. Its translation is CASSLEMGGGSYNEQFF.

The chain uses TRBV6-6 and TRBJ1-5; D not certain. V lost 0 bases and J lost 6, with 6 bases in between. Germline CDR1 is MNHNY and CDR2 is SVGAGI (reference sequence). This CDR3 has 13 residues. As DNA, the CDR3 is TGTGCCAGCAGTTACTCTGTAGGTCAGCCCCAGCATTTT. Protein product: CASSYSVGQPQHF.

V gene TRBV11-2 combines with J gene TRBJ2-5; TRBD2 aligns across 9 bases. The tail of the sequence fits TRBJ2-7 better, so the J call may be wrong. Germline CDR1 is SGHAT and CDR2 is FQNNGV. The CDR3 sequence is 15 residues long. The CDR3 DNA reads TGTGCCAGCAGCTTAGGGACTAGCGAGACCTACGAGCAGTACTTC. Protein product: CASSLGTSETYEQYF.

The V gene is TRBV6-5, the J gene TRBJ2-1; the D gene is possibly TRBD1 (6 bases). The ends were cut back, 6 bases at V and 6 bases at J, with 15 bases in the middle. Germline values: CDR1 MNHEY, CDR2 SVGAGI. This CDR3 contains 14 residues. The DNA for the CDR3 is TGTGCCAGCAGCTACGGCGACAGGCCCAATGAGCAGTTCTTC. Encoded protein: CASSYGDRPNEQFF.

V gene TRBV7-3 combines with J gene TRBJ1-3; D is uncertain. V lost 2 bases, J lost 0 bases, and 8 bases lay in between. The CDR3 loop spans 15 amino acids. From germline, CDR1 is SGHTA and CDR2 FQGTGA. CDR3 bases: TGTGCCAGCAGCTTAGGGCCCAACTCTGGAAACACCATATATTTT. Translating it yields CASSLGPNSGNTIYF.

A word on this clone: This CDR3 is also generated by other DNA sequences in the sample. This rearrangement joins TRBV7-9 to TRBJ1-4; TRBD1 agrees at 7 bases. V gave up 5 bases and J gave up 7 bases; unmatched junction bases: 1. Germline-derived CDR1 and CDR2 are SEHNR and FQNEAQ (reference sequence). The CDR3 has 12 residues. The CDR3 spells CASSRGLEKLFF. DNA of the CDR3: TGTGCCAGCAGCAGGGGGCTTGAAAAACTGTTTTTT.

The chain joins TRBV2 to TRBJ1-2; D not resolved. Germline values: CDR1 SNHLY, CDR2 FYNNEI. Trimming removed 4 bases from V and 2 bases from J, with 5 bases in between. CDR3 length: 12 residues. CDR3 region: CASSVQNYGYTF. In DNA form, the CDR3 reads TGTGCCAGCAGTGTCCAGAACTATGGCTACACCTTC.

This CDR3 is CASSFGGSQLQETQYF. The CDR3 bases are TGCGCCAGCAGCTTTGGAGGTAGTCAACTTCAAGAGACCCAGTACTTC. The chain employs TRBV5-1 and TRBJ2-5; D possibly corresponds to TRBD2 (5 bases). V lost 2 bases to trimming and J lost 2 bases, with 16 bases between them. From germline, CDR1 is SGHRS and CDR2 YFSETQ. CDR3 size: 16 residues.

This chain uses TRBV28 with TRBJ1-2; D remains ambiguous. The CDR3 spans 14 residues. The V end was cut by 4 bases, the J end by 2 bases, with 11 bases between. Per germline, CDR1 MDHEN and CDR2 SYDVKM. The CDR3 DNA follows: TGTGCCAGCAGTTGGGCCCCGGAGAACTATGGCTACACCTTC. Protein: CASSWAPENYGYTF.

The CDR3 is CASTLASWGGELFF. CDR3 bases: TGTGCCAGCACCCTAGCGTCTTGGGGCGGGGAGCTGTTTTTT. The chain uses TRBV11-2 and TRBJ2-2; weak D call: TRBD2 (6 bases). This CDR3 has 14 amino acids. V was clipped by 7 bases and J by 7 bases, with 16 bases between them. Germline lookup yields CDR1 SGHAT and CDR2 FQNNGV. Supplemented by reference TRBV11-2 and TRBJ2-2, the full variable domain reads EAGVAQSPRYKIIEKRQSVAFWCNPISGHATLYWYQQILGQGPKLLIQFQNNGVVDDSQLPKDRFSAERLKGVDSTLKIQPAKLEDSAVYLCASTLASWGGELFFGEGSRLTVL.

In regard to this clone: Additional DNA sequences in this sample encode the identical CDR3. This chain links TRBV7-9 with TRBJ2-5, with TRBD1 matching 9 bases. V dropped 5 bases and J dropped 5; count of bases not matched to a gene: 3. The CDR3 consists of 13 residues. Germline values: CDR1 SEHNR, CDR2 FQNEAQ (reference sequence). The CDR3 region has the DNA TGTGCCAGCAGCCGAGGACAGGGGGAGACCCAGTACTTC. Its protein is CASSRGQGETQYF.

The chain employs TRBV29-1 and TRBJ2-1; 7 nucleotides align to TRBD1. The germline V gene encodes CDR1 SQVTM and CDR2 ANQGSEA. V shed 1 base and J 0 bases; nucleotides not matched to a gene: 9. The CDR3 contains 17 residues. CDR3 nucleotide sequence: TGCAGCGTTGAAGGCCCCCGGGACAGAAGCTCCTACAATGAGCAGTTCTTC. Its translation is CSVEGPRDRSSYNEQFF.

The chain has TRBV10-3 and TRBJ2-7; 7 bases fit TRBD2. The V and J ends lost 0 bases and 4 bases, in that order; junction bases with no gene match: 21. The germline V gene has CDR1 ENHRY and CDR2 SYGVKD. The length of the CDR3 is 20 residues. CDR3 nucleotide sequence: TGTGCCATCAGTGAGTCATCGGCGGGAGAGACCCTTTCCAAACGATACGAGCAGTACTTC. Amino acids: CAISESSAGETLSKRYEQYF.

DNA of the CDR3: TGCGCCAGCAGCGAGCCCCAGGGATCGGAGACCCAGTACTTC. This translates into CASSEPQGSETQYF. The chain links TRBV5-1 to TRBJ2-5; D perhaps matches TRBD1 (5 bases). This CDR3 is 14 amino acids long. The V gene's germline CDR1 is SGHRS and CDR2 YFSETQ. Deletions cut 4 bases from V and 5 bases from J, with 15 bases between.

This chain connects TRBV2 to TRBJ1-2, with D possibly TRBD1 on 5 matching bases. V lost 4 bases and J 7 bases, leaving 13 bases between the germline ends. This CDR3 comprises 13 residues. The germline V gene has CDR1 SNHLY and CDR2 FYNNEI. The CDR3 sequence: CASSVVRDGGYTF. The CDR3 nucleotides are TGTGCCAGCAGTGTCGTCAGGGATGGTGGCTACACCTTC.

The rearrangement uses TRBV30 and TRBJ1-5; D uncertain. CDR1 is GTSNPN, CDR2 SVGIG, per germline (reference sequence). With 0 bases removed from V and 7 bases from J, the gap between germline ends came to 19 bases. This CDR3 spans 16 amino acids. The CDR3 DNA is TGTGCCTGGAGTGTAGATGGCGGGCGCGGTAGCCAGCCCCAGCATTTT. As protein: CAWSVDGGRGSQPQHF.

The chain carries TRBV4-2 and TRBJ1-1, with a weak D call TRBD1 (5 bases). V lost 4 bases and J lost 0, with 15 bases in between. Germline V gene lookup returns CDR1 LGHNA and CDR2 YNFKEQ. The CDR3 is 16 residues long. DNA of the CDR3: TGTGCCAGCAGCCTGACCAGGGAGTTGATGAACACTGAAGCTTTCTTT. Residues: CASSLTRELMNTEAFF.

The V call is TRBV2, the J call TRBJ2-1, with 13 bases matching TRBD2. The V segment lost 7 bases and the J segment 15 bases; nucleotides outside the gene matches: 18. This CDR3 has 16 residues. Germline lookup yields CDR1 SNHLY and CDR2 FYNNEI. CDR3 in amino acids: CASKRGQGLAGISGFF. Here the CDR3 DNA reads TGTGCCAGCAAACGGGGACAGGGACTAGCGGGGATAAGTGGGTTCTTC.

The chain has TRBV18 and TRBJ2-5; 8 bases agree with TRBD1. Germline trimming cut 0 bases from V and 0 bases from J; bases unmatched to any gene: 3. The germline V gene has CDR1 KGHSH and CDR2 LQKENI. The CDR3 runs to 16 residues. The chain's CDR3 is CASSPPGQAYQETQYF. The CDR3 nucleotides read TGTGCCAGCTCACCACCGGGACAGGCGTACCAAGAGACCCAGTACTTC.

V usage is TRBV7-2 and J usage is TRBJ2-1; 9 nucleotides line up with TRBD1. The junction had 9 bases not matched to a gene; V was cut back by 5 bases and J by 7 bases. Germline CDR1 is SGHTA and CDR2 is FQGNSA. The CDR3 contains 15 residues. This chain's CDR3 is CASSLQGAYLNEQFF. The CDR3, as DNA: TGTGCCAGCAGCCTACAGGGGGCCTATCTAAATGAGCAGTTCTTC.

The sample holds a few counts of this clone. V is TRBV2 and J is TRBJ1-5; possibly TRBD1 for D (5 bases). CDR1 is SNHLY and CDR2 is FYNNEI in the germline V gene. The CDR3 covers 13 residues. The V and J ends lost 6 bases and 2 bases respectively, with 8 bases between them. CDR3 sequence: CASSIQGNQPQHF. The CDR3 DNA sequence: TGTGCCAGCAGCATACAGGGCAATCAGCCCCAGCATTTT.

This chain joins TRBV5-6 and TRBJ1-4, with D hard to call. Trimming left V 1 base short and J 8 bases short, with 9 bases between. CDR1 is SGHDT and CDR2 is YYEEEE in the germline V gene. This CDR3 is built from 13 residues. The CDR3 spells CASSLYRNEKLFF. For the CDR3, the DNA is TGTGCCAGCAGCTTGTACAGAAACGAAAAACTGTTTTTT.